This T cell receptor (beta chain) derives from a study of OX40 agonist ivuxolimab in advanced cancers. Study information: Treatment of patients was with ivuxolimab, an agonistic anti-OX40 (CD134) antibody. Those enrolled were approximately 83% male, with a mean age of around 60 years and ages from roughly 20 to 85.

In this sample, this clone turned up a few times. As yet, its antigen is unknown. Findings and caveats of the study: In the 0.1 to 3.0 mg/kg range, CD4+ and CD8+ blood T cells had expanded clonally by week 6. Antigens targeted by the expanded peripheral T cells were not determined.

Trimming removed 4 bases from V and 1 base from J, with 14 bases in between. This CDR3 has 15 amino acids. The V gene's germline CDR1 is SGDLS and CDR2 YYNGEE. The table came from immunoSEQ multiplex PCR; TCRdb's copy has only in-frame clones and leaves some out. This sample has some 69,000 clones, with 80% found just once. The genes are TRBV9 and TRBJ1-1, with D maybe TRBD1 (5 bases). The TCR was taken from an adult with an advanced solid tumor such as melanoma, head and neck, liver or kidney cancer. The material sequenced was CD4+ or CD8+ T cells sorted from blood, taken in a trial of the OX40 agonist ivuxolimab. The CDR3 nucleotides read TGTGCCAGCAGCACCTCGCCCACAGGGAACACTGAAGCTTTCTTT. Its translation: CASSTSPTGNTEAFF.